The 2 T cell receptor beta chains given below trace back to one sample, sequenced in a study of blood T cells in healthy people across ages. A sample-barcoded 5' primer and a J-beta primer mix were used in a second PCR of about 6 to 12 cycles. MiXCR was run by TCRdb on the 5' RACE reads, yielding one entry per CDR3 protein. The profile shows nearly 800,000 distinct CDR3 sequences, roughly 56% of them singletons. The sequenced sample was blood. The receptors were sampled from a man aged 35 to 55 in good health.

There are a few counts of this clonotype. This chain links TRBV5-4 with TRBJ2-7, with D hard to call. This CDR3 spans 13 amino acids. Looked up from germline, CDR1 is SGHNT and CDR2 is YYREEE (reference sequence). V dropped 2 bases and J dropped 4 bases, with 10 bases sitting between them. The CDR3, as DNA: TGTGCCAGCAGCTTACCTCAGGATTACGAGCAGTACTTC. Its translation: CASSLPQDYEQYF.

The CDR3 region is CASSTPDRNTEAFF. CDR3 nucleotides: TGTGCCAGCAGTACCCCCGACAGGAACACTGAAGCTTTCTTT. V and J are TRBV6-6 and TRBJ1-1, with a weak D call TRBD1 (5 bases). V gave up 5 bases and J gave up 1 base, with 11 bases separating them. Germline V gene sequence: CDR1 MNHNY, CDR2 SVGAGI (reference sequence). There are 14 residues in the CDR3.